These T cell receptor beta chains were read from a single sample in a study of blood T cell repertoires in COVID-19. TCRdb's table, derived via immunoSEQ multiplex PCR, lists solely in-frame clones and lacks some. The top ten clones hold 3% to 4% of a sample with under 300,000 clones, more than 60% of them seen once. The sample taken for sequencing was peripheral blood. All receptors come from a woman in her thirties or forties with active or convalescent COVID-19. Each CDR3 is given with its conserved first and last residue. Some rows mark clone size as missing; the rest say once, few, many or name a class of expanded clone.

TRBJ1-5 . TRBV19 CASTEGGPSNQPQHF
TRBJ1-4 . TRBV2 CASGITDRGGGKLFF
TRBJ1-2 . TRBV14 CASSRTDARRDYGYTF
TRBJ1-1 once TRBV7-9 CASSGGTGGHTEAFF
TRBJ1-2 . TRBV5-1 CASSLIDNYGYTF
TRBJ2-5 once TRBV6-1 CASSEAIRARTQYF
TRBJ1-4 once TRBV15 CATSRDRGREKLFF
TRBJ1-5 . TRBV9 CASGGESLGQPQHF
TRBJ2-3 few TRBV7-9 CASSFTSGGARSTDTQYF
TRBJ1-6 . TRBV7-2 CASSFNLGGAGSPLHF
TRBJ2-3 many TRBV11-3 CASSLGRLVRTDTQYF
TRBJ1-2 . TRBV6-5 CASRQGLLGYTF
TRBJ1-5 . TRBV6-5 CASSRGTGARQPQHF
TRBJ2-5 . TRBV6-4 CASSAQKDRAEETQYF
TRBJ1-4 . TRBV5-1 CASGGGRVNEKLFF
TRBJ2-1 . TRBV4-1 CASSQLFVTSGGYNEQFF
TRBJ2-1 once TRBV6-5 CASSLDRFGNEQFF
TRBJ2-5 . TRBV7-3 CASSFGSQETQYF
TRBJ1-3 . TRBV10-3 CAIRQPGQGVLGNTIYF
TRBJ1-3 . TRBV19 CASSTTTGSGNTIYF
TRBJ1-2 . TRBV5-1 CASSFQGQGYGYTF
TRBJ1-1 . TRBV6-5 CASSPRGPGTEAFF
TRBJ1-3 few TRBV2 CASSSFEVRSGNTIYF
TRBJ2-7 . TRBV19 CASRQGQVGEQYF
TRBJ2-1 . TRBV5-1 CASNPDSVYNEQFF
TRBJ1-1 . TRBV27 CASSSTGRGSVYEAFF
TRBJ1-1 . TRBV7-3 CASSPGAASTEAFF
TRBJ1-5 . TRBV19 CASSIRQGGTGSNSQPQHF
TRBJ1-2 . TRBV20-1 CSAGDSYGYTF
TRBJ1-4 . TRBV5-6 CASSGAGFATNEKLFF
TRBJ2-2 . TRBV9 CASSVQGGNTGELFF
TRBJ1-1 . TRBV5-4 CASSLGGVYTEAFF
TRBJ1-2 . TRBV5-5 CASSLAQGASYTF
TRBJ2-7 few TRBV12-5 CASAGDSYEQYF
TRBJ2-2 . TRBV7-3 CASSLGQAPGELFF
TRBJ1-2 . TRBV30 CAWMEVTVGYTF
TRBJ1-2 . TRBV30 CAWSVQGAIGYTF
TRBJ1-2 . TRBV5-1 CASSLEARGYDGYTF
TRBJ1-1 . TRBV4-2 CASSQHQGSGTEAFF
TRBJ2-1 . TRBV19 CASSTYSSRDSLNEQFF
TRBJ1-1 once TRBV6-5 CASSRGGGGNTEAFF
TRBJ2-3 . TRBV5-5 CASSYRGTITTDTQYF
TRBJ1-3 once TRBV3-1/TRBV3-2 CASSQQGAPGNTIYF
TRBJ1-2 . TRBV15 CATSTIRGGYGYTF
TRBJ2-5 . TRBV28 CASSSSDQPGSQYF
TRBJ2-3 . TRBV5-1 CASSLPSGEYSDTQYF
TRBJ1-6 . TRBV5-1 CASSWGSFEDSPLHF
TRBJ1-4 . TRBV11-1 CASSIRQGRLEKLFF
TRBJ1-5 . TRBV28 CASSLSGGGRGQPQHF
TRBJ1-3 once TRBV5-1 CASSLRTGSGNTIYF
TRBJ1-3 few TRBV6-1 CASSEAEEGGNTIYF
TRBJ1-2 . TRBV4-1 CASSQARWAHGYTF
TRBJ2-1 . TRBV2 CASRRTSGDYNEQFF